This T cell receptor beta chain comes out of a study of blood T cell repertoires in COVID-19 (TCRdb year 2020). Concerning the study at large: Samples from collaborators originated in the United States, Italy and Spain and spanned both the acute and convalescent phases of COVID-19. The material from the prospective study consisted of cDNA or gDNA derived from T cells, B-cell-depleted T cells, or PBMCs. Deeply sampled blood TCRbeta repertoires from subjects exposed to, actively infected with, or recovered from COVID-19 were included in the dataset. A freely available public database, intended as a resource for researchers studying the immune response to SARS-CoV-2, is where the repertoires were released. The samples were drawn from two sources: the first 160 participants of the ongoing ImmuneRACE study, and 1,000 to 1,500 subjects contributed by 6 global collaborators. Sample metadata almost always included a de-identified subject ID, COVID-19 status, age in years and sex. Where available, HLA class I and class II types were taken from metadata supplied by the sample provider and were not determined by assay-based typing. General conclusions and limits of the study: How much clinical and demographic metadata was included differed by source and by participant, and the metadata was provided uncurated.

The immunoSEQ Assay, a bias-controlled multiplex PCR, was used to amplify TCRbeta CDR3 regions from genomic DNA. On the study's bioinformatics: The number of nucleated cells in each sample was estimated from the amplification of reference gene primers within the assay. To quantify the absolute abundance of each unique TCRbeta CDR3 rearrangement, sequence reads were collapsed and filtered. For each sample, productive Simpson clonality was calculated as the square root of Simpson's diversity index over productive rearrangements. TCRdb mirrors the immuneACCESS table, restricted to in-frame sequences. Some clones are absent from its copies; in checked studies, under half trace to an unresolved V gene, and the reason for the others is unknown. V, J and clone size were drawn from that table, and D and trimming were deduced from the DNA. Present in this sample are 130,000 to 150,000 clones, about 80% of which were seen just once. The ten largest clones add up to under 9.5% of the sample.

About this clone itself: This clone's antigen is unknown. Per-nucleotide qualities are absent, and no much larger clonotype sits a single base away.

From the cysteine up to the phenylalanine, the CDR3 has a length of 14 residues. Of all the DNA, just the CDR3 is kept, 42 bases in frame from base 1. Per the germline V gene, KGHSH is the CDR1 and LQKENI is the CDR2. V ends up 1 base short and J 6 bases short, with an unmatched junction base count of 2. Participants in the prospective study were aged about 18 to 90 years, lived in 20 to 25 United States geographic areas, and enrolled through a virtual design. Cohort assignment in the prospective study relied on participant-reported clinical history from a screening survey and a study questionnaire. ImmuneRACE Cohort 3 recovered participants were defined by two consecutive negative NP/OP PCR tests, healthcare professional clearance, or symptom resolution. Mobile phlebotomists in the prospective study collected whole blood, serum and a nasopharyngeal or oropharyngeal swab from every participant. Over a 2-month period, participants in the prospective study had the option of providing additional blood draws and questionnaires. Blood samples from the prospective study were shipped frozen or at room temperature prior to DNA extraction.

Sequencing input: PBMCs or T cells enriched from blood (not recorded which). The receptor comes from a man in his fifties or sixties who had recovered from COVID-19. The receptor chain draws on TRBV18 and TRBJ2-2; 7 junctional bases match TRBD1. CDR3 protein: CASSPQRGPGELFF. The DNA reads TGTGCCAGCTCACCACAGAGGGGGCCCGGGGAGCTGTTTTTT. Outside the CDR3, residues come from the reference TRBV18 and TRBJ2-2 proteins, so the full variable domain is: NAGVMQNPRHLVRRRGQEARLRCSPMKGHSHVYWYRQLPEEGLKFMVYLQKENIIDESGMPKERFSAEFPKEGPSILRIQQVVRGDSAAYFCASSPQRGPGELFFGEGSRLTVL.